A single sample gave rise to the 19 T cell receptor beta chains below, sequenced in a study of cytomegalovirus exposure and HLA in healthy donors. 60 Vbeta and 13 Jbeta primers were used in PCR. Clones were read by immunoSEQ multiplex PCR, and TCRdb kept only the in-frame ones, dropping some. The sample comprises 150,000 to 200,000 clones, 75% to 80% of which are singletons, and around 3.1% rests with the top ten. Sequencing input: PBMCs. These receptors were taken from a woman aged 40-49 years in good health and CMV-seronegative.

This clone occurred once. The CDR3, as DNA: TGTGCCAGCAGCCCAGGACAGGGGATCGTCTACGAGCAGTACTTC. Protein sequence: CASSPGQGIVYEQYF. This rearrangement joins TRBV7-9 to TRBJ2-5, with 9 bases aligning to TRBD1. The end of the DNA fits TRBJ2-7 better, so the J call may be wrong. Germline V lookup: CDR1 SEHNR, CDR2 FQNEAQ (reference sequence). The CDR3 spans 15 residues.

Note on this clone: This sample also contains other DNA sequences that code for the same CDR3. The genes are TRBV18 and TRBJ1-1; no firm D call. The V gene lost 4 bases and the J gene lost 3 bases, with 6 bases spanning the gap. This CDR3 is 12 amino acids long. Germline V gene lookup returns CDR1 KGHSH and CDR2 LQKENI. CDR3 DNA: TGTGCCAGCTCACGACGGGACACTGAAGCTTTCTTT. This encodes CASSRRDTEAFF. The whole variable domain, filled in from reference TRBV18 and TRBJ1-1, reads NAGVMQNPRHLVRRRGQEARLRCSPMKGHSHVYWYRQLPEEGLKFMVYLQKENIIDESGMPKERFSAEFPKEGPSILRIQQVVRGDSAAYFCASSRRDTEAFFGQGTRLTVV.

This clone has more than one count but fewer than ten. The rearrangement joins TRBV6-5 to TRBJ1-4, with D possibly matching TRBD1 (5 bases). Germline V gene data show CDR1 as MNHEY and CDR2 as SVGAGI. Trimming pared 6 bases from V and 7 bases from J, leaving 15 bases between. The CDR3 covers 14 residues. CDR3 amino acids: CASRPSGLSEKLFF. CDR3 nucleotide sequence: TGTGCCAGCAGGCCCTCAGGGTTAAGTGAAAAACTGTTTTTT.

This clone appeared a few times. The gene calls are TRBV6-1 and TRBJ1-5; 8 bases align to TRBD1. Germline V gene lookup returns CDR1 MNHNS and CDR2 SASEGT. CDR3 length: 13 residues. V was pared by 4 bases and J by 9 bases, with 5 bases of the junction left unmatched. The CDR3 loop is CASSGQGQWPQHF. The CDR3 region has the DNA TGTGCCAGCAGTGGACAGGGGCAATGGCCCCAGCATTTT.

The V gene is TRBV5-4, the J gene TRBJ2-5, with D tentatively TRBD1 (6 bases). V lost 3 bases, J lost 5 bases, and 14 bases lay in between. Looked up from germline, CDR1 is SGHNT and CDR2 is YYREEE (reference sequence). The CDR3 is made up of 14 amino acids. The CDR3 DNA sequence: TGTGCCAGCAGCTCCGGAGGACAGAAGGAGACCCAGTACTTC. Amino acids: CASSSGGQKETQYF. The full variable domain, rest sourced from reference TRBV5-4 and TRBJ2-5, is ETGVTQSPTHLIKTRGQQVTLRCSSQSGHNTVSWYQQALGQGPQFIFQYYREEENGRGNFPPRFSGLQFPNYSSELNVNALELDDSALYLCASSSGGQKETQYFGPGTRLLVL.

The rearrangement links TRBV5-1 to TRBJ1-2, with D possibly TRBD1 on 5 matching bases. The ends were cut back, 5 bases at V and 2 bases at J, with 10 bases in the middle. The CDR3 runs 13 residues. Germline-derived CDR1 and CDR2 are SGHRS and YFSETQ. The CDR3 DNA follows: TGCGCCAGCAGGTTGACAGTGAACTATGGCTACACCTTC. It specifies CASRLTVNYGYTF. Supplemented by reference TRBV5-1 and TRBJ1-2, the full variable domain reads KAGVTQTPRYLIKTRGQQVTLSCSPISGHRSVSWYQQTPGQGLQFLFEYFSETQRNKGNFPGRFSGRQFSNSRSEMNVSTLELGDSALYLCASRLTVNYGYTFGSGTRLTVV.

The chain carries TRBV5-4 and TRBJ2-5; the D gene is possibly TRBD2 (5 bases). The CDR3 runs 15 residues. Germline loops: CDR1 SGHNT, CDR2 YYREEE (reference sequence). V gave up 0 bases and J gave up 7 bases, with 16 bases separating them. Here the CDR3 reads CASSLAGVEGRTQYF. The CDR3 DNA is TGTGCCAGCAGCTTGGCCGGGGTTGAAGGACGGACCCAGTACTTC.

This chain joins TRBV6-4 and TRBJ2-3, with 13 bases that match TRBD2. Germline V gene data show CDR1 as MRHNA and CDR2 as SNTAGT. V was clipped by 6 bases and J by 9 bases; unmatched bases: 6. The CDR3 is 14 residues long. For the CDR3, the DNA is TGTGCCAGCAGATCGACTAGCGGGGGGATCACGCAGTATTTT. This sequence encodes CASRSTSGGITQYF.

V gene TRBV9 combines with J gene TRBJ1-4; D is possibly TRBD1 (5 bases). The germline gives CDR1 SGDLS, CDR2 YYNGEE. This CDR3 has 18 residues. The V and J ends lost 3 bases and 1 base respectively, with 19 bases between them. CDR3 amino acids: CASSAKGPTGQTNEKLFF. The CDR3 DNA sequence: TGTGCCAGCAGCGCGAAGGGCCCTACAGGACAAACTAATGAAAAACTGTTTTTT.

The chain joins TRBV2 to TRBJ1-4, with a tentative D call TRBD1 (6 bases). The CDR3 totals 14 residues. The ends were cut back, 7 bases at V and 8 bases at J, with 17 bases in the middle. Germline CDR1 SNHLY, CDR2 FYNNEI. CDR3 DNA sequence: TGTGCCAGCACTCTTAGGGGGGGTGAAGAAAAACTGTTTTTT. This encodes CASTLRGGEEKLFF.

This clone was recorded only once. The chain is built from TRBV7-2 and TRBJ1-2; a weak D match, TRBD1 (5 bases). Germline V lookup: CDR1 SGHTA, CDR2 FQGNSA. With 1 base removed from V and 6 bases from J, the gap between germline ends came to 15 bases. The CDR3 spans 15 residues. CDR3 DNA sequence: TGTGCCAGCAGCTTAGGGGGCGGAGGGAAGGATGGCTACACCTTC. Its protein is CASSLGGGGKDGYTF. Full variable domain (remainder filled in from reference TRBV7-2 and TRBJ1-2): GAGVSQSPSNKVTEKGKDVELRCDPISGHTALYWYRQSLGQGLEFLIYFQGNSAPDKSGLPSDRFSAERTGGSVSTLTIQRTQQEDSAVYLCASSLGGGGKDGYTFGSGTRLTVV.

The chain links TRBV10-3 to TRBJ1-4; no firm D call. Trimming left V 10 bases short and J 0 bases short, with 9 bases between. The CDR3 loop spans 13 amino acids. The V gene's germline CDR1 is ENHRY and CDR2 SYGVKD. The CDR3 reads CATPVATNEKLFF. The CDR3 DNA follows: TGTGCCACCCCAGTTGCAACTAATGAAAAACTGTTTTTT.

This chain joins TRBV6-5 and TRBJ2-4; TRBD2 is a possible D gene (6 bases). The CDR3 covers 16 residues. V was cut by 0 bases and J by 1 base, with 10 bases left in between. Per germline, CDR1 MNHEY and CDR2 SVGAGI. CDR3 loop: CASSYSRGLAKNIQYF. In DNA, the CDR3 is TGTGCCAGCAGTTACTCGCGGGGTTTGGCCAAAAACATTCAGTACTTC.

The chain links TRBV5-4 to TRBJ2-7, with 7 bases fitting TRBD1. The V gene's germline CDR1 is SGHNT and CDR2 YYREEE (reference sequence). The V gene end was trimmed by 1 base and the J gene end by 5 bases; junction bases not matched to a gene: 0. The CDR3 covers 12 residues. The CDR3 nucleotides read TGTGCCAGCAGCTTGACAGGGGACGAGCAGTACTTC. Protein sequence: CASSLTGDEQYF.

In this sample, this clone turned up once. This rearrangement joins TRBV28 to TRBJ1-5; D gene unclear. Looked up from germline, CDR1 is MDHEN and CDR2 is SYDVKM. V lost 4 bases and J lost 7, with 23 bases in between. The CDR3 is 17 residues long. This CDR3 is CASSSYGISVVRQPQHF. CDR3 nucleotide sequence: TGTGCCAGCAGTTCCTATGGTATCTCGGTGGTGAGGCAGCCCCAGCATTTT.

The rearrangement links TRBV4-2 to TRBJ2-2, with 10 bases aligning to TRBD1. In germline, CDR1 is LGHNA, CDR2 YNFKEQ. The CDR3 spans 15 residues. V lost 4 bases to trimming and J lost 1 base; unmatched junction nucleotides: 0. The CDR3 bases are TGTGCCAGCAGCCGGGACAGGGGGAACACCGGGGAGCTGTTTTTT. Translation gives CASSRDRGNTGELFF.

The chain combines TRBV7-9 with TRBJ1-2; D uncertain. CDR3 length: 12 amino acids. Germline V CDR1 and CDR2: SEHNR, FQNEAQ (reference sequence). V shed 6 bases and J shed 8 bases, with 13 bases lying between them. The CDR3 region has the DNA TGTGCCAGCAGTACAGTGCTCTACGGCTACACCTTC. This translates into CASSTVLYGYTF.

J is TRBJ2-5 and V is TRBV27, with 7 bases fitting TRBD1. Looked up from germline, CDR1 is MNHEY and CDR2 is SMNVEV (reference sequence). This CDR3 has 13 residues. V trimming: 5 bases; J trimming: 4 bases; junction bases outside the gene matches: 4. CDR3 loop: CASSPTGRETQYF. Here the CDR3 DNA reads TGTGCCAGCAGTCCGACAGGGCGAGAGACCCAGTACTTC.

This clone was observed a handful of times. The V gene is TRBV6-6, the J gene TRBJ1-1; D is unclear. Germline CDR1 and CDR2: MNHNY and SVGAGI (reference sequence). The CDR3 has 16 residues. Between the trimmed V and J ends, which lost 3 bases and 4 bases, there was a span of 18 bases. CDR3 nucleotide sequence: TGTGCCAGCAGTTATTCGAACGGGTATTTGGGCACTGAAGCTTTCTTT. It encodes CASSYSNGYLGTEAFF.